This entry is about one T cell receptor (beta chain). Its specificity is unknown. This entry is derived from a study of OX40 agonist ivuxolimab in advanced cancers. For the study at large: Clinicians treated patients with ivuxolimab, an agonistic anti-OX40 (CD134) antibody. Patients enrolled in dose escalation were diagnosed with hepatocellular carcinoma, melanoma, renal cell or head and neck cancer. Study findings and constraints: On average, a greater number of expanded clones characterised CD8+ T cells relative to CD4+.

Sequenced by immunoSEQ multiplex PCR; TCRdb stores in-frame clones only, minus some. The sample lists about 83,000 clones; just over 90% were seen once. Trimming left V 4 bases short and J 6 bases short, with 18 bases between. CDR1 is MDHEN and CDR2 is SYDVKM in the germline V gene. The CDR3 consists of 15 residues. The sequencing here drew on CD4+ or CD8+ T cells sorted from blood, taken in a trial of the OX40 agonist ivuxolimab. The receptor's source is an adult with an advanced solid tumor such as melanoma, head and neck, liver or kidney cancer. The rearrangement links TRBV28 to TRBJ2-5; D possibly corresponds to TRBD1 (7 bases). The CDR3 region is CASSSDRDSGKTQYF. The CDR3 nucleotides are TGTGCCAGCAGTTCAGACAGGGACTCAGGGAAGACCCAGTACTTC.